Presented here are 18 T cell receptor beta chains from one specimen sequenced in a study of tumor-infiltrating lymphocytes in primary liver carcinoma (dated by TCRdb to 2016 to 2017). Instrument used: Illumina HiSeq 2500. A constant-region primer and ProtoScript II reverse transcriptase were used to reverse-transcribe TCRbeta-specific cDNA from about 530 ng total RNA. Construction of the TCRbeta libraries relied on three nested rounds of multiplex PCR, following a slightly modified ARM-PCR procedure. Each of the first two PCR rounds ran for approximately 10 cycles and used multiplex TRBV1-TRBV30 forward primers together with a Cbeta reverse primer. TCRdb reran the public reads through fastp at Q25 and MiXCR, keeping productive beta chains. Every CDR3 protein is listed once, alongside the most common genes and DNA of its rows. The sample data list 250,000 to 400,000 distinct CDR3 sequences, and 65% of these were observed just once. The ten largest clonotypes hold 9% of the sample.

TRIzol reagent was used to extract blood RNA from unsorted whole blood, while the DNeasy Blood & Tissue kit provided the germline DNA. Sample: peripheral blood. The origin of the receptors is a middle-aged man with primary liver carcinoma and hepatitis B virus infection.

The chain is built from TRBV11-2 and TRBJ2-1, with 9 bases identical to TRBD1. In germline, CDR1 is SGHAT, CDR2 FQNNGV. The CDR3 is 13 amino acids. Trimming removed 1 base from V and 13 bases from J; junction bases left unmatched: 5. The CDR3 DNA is TGTGCCAGCAGCTTAGGGACAGGGGCGGGACAGTTCTTC. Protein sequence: CASSLGTGAGQFF.

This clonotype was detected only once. The CDR3 is CASSSQVIYGYTF. In nucleotides, the CDR3 is TGCGCCAGCAGCTCTCAGGTTATCTATGGCTACACCTTC. This chain links TRBV5-1 with TRBJ1-2; no firm D call. CDR3 size: 13 residues. Germline V lookup: CDR1 SGHRS, CDR2 YFSETQ. The V end lost 3 bases, the J end lost 4 bases, and 10 bases lay between the germline ends.

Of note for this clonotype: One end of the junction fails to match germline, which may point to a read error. Here the CDR3 reads CATSNSGLGAGELFF. DNA of the CDR3: TGTGCCACCAGCAACTCCGGACTGGGGGCCGGGGAGCTGTTTTTT. The chain employs TRBV11-3 and TRBJ2-2, with D possibly being TRBD1 or TRBD2 (5 bases each). Germline V lookup: CDR1 SGHNT, CDR2 YENEEA. The CDR3 loop spans 15 amino acids.

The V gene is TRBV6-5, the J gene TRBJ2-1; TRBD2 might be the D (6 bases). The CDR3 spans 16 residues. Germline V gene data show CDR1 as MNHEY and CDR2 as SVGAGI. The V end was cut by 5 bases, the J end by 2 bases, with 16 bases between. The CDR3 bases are TGTGCCAGCAGTCCCAGTCCGACTAGGGCCTACAATGAGCAGTTCTTC. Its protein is CASSPSPTRAYNEQFF.

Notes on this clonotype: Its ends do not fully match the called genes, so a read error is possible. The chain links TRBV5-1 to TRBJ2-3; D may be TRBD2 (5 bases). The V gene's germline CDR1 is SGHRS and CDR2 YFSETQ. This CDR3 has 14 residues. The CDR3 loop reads CASSLGRLGDMQYF. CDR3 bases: TGCGCCAGCAGCTTGGGCAGACTGGGAGATATGCAGTATTTT.

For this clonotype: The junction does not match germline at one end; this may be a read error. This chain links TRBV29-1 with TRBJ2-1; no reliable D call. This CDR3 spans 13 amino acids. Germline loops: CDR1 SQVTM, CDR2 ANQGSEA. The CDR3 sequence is CSIEKGTLYEQFF. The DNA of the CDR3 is TGCAGCATTGAGAAAGGAACGCTGTATGAGCAGTTCTTC.

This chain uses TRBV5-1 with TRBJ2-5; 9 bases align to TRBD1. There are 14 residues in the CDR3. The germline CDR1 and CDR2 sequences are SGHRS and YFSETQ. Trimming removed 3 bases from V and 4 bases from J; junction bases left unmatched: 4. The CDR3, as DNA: TGCGCCAGCAGCTCTTGGACAGGGGCAGAGACCCAGTACTTC. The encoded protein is CASSSWTGAETQYF.

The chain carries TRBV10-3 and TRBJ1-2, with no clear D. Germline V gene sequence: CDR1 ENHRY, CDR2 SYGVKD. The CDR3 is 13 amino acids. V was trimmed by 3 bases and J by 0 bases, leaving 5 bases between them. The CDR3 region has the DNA TGTGCCATCAGTGATAGAGCTAACTATGGCTACACCTTC. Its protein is CAISDRANYGYTF.

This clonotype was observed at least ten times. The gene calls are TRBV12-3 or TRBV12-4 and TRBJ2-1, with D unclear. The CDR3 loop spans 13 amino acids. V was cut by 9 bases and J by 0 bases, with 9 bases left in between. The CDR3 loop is CASSSNSYNEQFF. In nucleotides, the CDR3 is TGTGCCAGTTCAAGTAACTCCTACAATGAGCAGTTCTTC.

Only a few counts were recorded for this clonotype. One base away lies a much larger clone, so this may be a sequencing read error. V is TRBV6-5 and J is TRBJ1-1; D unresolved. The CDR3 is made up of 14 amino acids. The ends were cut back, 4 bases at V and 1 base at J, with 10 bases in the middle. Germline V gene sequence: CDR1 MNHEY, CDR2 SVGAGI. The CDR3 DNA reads TGTGCCAGCAGTTCCCCCGTATGGAACACTGAAGCTTTCTTT. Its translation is CASSSPVWNTEAFF.

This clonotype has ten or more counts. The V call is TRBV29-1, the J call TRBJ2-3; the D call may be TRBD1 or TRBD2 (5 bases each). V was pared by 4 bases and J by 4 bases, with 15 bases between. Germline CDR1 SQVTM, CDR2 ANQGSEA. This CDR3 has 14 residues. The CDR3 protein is CSVVGTSAADTQYF. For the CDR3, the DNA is TGCAGCGTTGTGGGGACCTCTGCAGCAGATACGCAGTATTTT.

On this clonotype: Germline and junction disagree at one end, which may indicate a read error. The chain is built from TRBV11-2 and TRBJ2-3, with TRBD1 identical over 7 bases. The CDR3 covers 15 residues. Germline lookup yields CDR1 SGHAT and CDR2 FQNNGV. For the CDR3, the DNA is TGTGTCAGCAGCTCCCAGTGTACAGGGGAAGATACGCAGTATTTT. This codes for CVSSSQCTGEDTQYF.

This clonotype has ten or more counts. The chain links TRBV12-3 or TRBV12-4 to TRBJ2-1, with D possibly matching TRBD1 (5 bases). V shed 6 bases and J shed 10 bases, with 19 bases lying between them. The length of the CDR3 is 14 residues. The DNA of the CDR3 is TGTGCCAGCAGGCCTCTGTCCCAGGCAGGGGAGCAGTTCTTC. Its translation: CASRPLSQAGEQFF.

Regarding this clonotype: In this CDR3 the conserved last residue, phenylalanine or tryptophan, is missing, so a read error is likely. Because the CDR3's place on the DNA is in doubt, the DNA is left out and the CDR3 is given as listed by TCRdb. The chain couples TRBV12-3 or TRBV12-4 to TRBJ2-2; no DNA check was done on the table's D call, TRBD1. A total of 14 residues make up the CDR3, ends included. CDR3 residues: CASSTGTGTRELII.

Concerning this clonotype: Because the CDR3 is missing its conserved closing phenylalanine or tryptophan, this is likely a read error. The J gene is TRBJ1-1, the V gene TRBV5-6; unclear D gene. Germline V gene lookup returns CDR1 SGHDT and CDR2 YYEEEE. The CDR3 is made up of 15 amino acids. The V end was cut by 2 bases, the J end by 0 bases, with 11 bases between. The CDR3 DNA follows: TGTGCCAGCAGCTTTGATAACAATGTGAACACTGAAGCTTTCATT. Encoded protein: CASSFDNNVNTEAFI.

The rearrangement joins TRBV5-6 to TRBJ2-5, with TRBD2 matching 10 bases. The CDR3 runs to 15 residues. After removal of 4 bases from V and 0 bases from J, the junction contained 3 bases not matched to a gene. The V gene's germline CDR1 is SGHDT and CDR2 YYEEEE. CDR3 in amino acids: CASSLGLAYQETQYF. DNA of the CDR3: TGTGCCAGCAGCCTGGGACTAGCGTACCAAGAGACCCAGTACTTC.

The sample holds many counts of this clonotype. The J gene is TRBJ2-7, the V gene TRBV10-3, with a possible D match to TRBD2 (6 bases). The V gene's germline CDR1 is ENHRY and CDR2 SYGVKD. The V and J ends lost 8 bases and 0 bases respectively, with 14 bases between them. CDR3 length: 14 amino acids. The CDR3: CAISSSAFSYEQYF. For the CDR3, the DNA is TGTGCCATCTCATCTAGCGCCTTCTCCTACGAGCAGTACTTC.

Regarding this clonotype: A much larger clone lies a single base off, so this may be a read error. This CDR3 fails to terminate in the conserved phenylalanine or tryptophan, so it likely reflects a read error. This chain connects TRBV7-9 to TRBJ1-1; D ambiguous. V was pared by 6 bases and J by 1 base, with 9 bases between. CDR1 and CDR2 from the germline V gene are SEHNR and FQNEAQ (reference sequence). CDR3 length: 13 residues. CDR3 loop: CASSSTTNTEAFS. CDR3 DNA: TGTGCCAGCAGTTCAACTACGAACACTGAAGCTTTCTCT.